This TCR beta chain was profiled in a study of CD8 T cells in ankylosing spondylitis listed by TCRdb under 2017. Broadly, across the study: The study set out to find disease-linked TCR variants by profiling T cell receptor beta repertoires in ankylosing spondylitis patients and healthy donors. The whole study cohort included about a hundred healthy donors and 20 to 30 ankylosing spondylitis patients. Peripheral blood was sampled, and synovial fluid was additionally collected from ankylosing spondylitis patients. The paper's findings and limits, for the study overall: The disease-linked clones were reported as significantly enriched in matched synovial fluid samples from ankylosing spondylitis patients. A TCR beta motif made up of several highly homologous amino acid variants appeared to be characteristic of blood from ankylosing spondylitis patients. A CD8+ phenotype was shown by the disease-linked clones, which were found at relatively low frequencies in peripheral blood. Some TCR beta motif variants had previously been reported in synovial fluid and blood of reactive arthritis patients, which suggested common disease-initiation mechanisms.

Sequencing relied on an Illumina HiSeq 2500. Quantitative 5'-RACE with molecular barcodes was used to prepare TCR beta libraries. On the study's bioinformatics: Disease-linked TCR variants were identified with a new computational method built on a probabilistic model of VDJ rearrangement. The public sequencing data were trimmed at Q25 with fastp and processed into clonotypes with MiXCR by TCRdb, which kept only in-frame beta chains. One record per CDR3 amino acid sequence lists the most common genes and DNA. The V and J calls here are based on TCRdb, not the publication. The sample yields about 340,000 distinct CDR3 sequences; more than 20% were counted once. In total, the top ten clones hold roughly 13% of the sample. About this clonotype itself: Its target antigen remains unknown. One base away there is no much larger clone; base qualities are not given.

At the junction V is shortened by 5 bases and J by 4 bases, with 21 bases in between. The CDR3 has 17 amino acids, counting the end cysteine and phenylalanine. Only the CDR3 portion is preserved as DNA: 51 bases, with reading frame beginning at the first base. This TCR was sampled from a male donor with ankylosing spondylitis or in good health (not recorded which). The sequencing sample was made of blood, either unsorted or a sorted T cell fraction (not recorded which). The rearranged segments are TRBV12-3 or TRBV12-4 and TRBJ2-1; the D gene assignment is ambiguous. Here is the DNA: TGTGCCAGCAGTAACAAACGGGCCGACAAAAGATACAATGAGCAGTTCTTC. Translated, this gives CASSNKRADKRYNEQFF.